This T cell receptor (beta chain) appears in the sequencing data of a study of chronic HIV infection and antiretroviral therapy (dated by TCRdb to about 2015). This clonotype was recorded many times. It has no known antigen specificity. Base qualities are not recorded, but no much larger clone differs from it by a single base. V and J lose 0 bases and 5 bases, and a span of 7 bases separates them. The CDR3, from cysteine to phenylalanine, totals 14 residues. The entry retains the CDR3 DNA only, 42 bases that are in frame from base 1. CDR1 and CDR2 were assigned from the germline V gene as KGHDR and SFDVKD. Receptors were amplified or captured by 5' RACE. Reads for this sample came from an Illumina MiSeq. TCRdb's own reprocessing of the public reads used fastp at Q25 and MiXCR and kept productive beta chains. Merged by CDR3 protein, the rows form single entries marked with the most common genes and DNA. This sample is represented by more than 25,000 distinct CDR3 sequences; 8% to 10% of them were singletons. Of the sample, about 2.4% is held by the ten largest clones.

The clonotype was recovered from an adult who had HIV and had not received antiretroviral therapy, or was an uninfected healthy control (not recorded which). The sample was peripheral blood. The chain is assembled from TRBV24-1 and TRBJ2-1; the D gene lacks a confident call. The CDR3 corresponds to CATSDLWTHNEQFF. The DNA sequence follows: TGTGCCACCAGTGATTTGTGGACCCACAATGAGCAGTTCTTC.